Listed below are T cell receptor beta chains from one sample, sequenced in a study of blood T cell repertoires in COVID-19. Sequencing used immunoSEQ multiplex PCR; TCRdb keeps in-frame clones, though not all of them. Seen here are about 44,000 clones, about 90% observed once, and the top ten hold 1% to 1.5%. The sample consisted of peripheral blood. All receptors derive from a woman in her forties with acute or convalescent COVID-19. Both conserved end residues are part of each CDR3. D genes are given only for firm matches. Some rows mark clone size as missing; the rest say once, few, many or name a class of expanded clone.

V	J	D	size	CDR3
TRBV23-1	TRBJ1-2	NA	NA	CASSQPTVWGAQAGDYGYTF
TRBV11-3	TRBJ1-5	TRBD1	once	CASSLVRDRVFCRNQPQHF
TRBV28	TRBJ1-2	NA	NA	CASRRPPEGYTF
TRBV7-2	TRBJ2-3	TRBD2	NA	CASRDGGFRWDTQYF
TRBV7-9	TRBJ1-1	TRBD1	few	CASSDRTGGDETEAFF
TRBV29-1	TRBJ1-1	TRBD1	NA	CSADRGNTEAFF
TRBV29-1	TRBJ1-2	TRBD1	NA	CSARGQKKDYGYTF
TRBV2	TRBJ2-1	NA	NA	CASSDRAGYNEQFF
TRBV4-1	TRBJ1-2	NA	few	CASSQDPAGWDATF
TRBV28	TRBJ2-7	TRBD1	NA	CASSSSGTGRWEYF
TRBV6-5	TRBJ2-7	TRBD2	NA	CASSYQGLAPSYEQYF
TRBV7-9	TRBJ1-3	TRBD1	NA	CASSLSGTDFFSGNTIYF
TRBV7-2	TRBJ1-5	TRBD1	NA	CASSLLRTGLNQPQHF
TRBV19	TRBJ2-7	TRBD2	NA	CASSVLSGSYEQYF
TRBV4-3	TRBJ2-1	TRBD2	once	CASSQVFLAGGSSSYNEQFF
TRBV19	TRBJ2-1	TRBD1	NA	CASSRDRERNEQFF
TRBV7-2	TRBJ1-6	NA	NA	CASSVTGRKGNSPLHF
TRBV5-1	TRBJ1-5	NA	NA	CASSLDSGGNQPQHF
TRBV28	TRBJ2-2	TRBD1	few	CAIQTGGMAGELFF
TRBV11-2	TRBJ2-3	TRBD2	NA	CASSLRLAGGQGTDTQYF
TRBV19	TRBJ1-3	NA	NA	CASSFRTSSGNTIYF
TRBV5-1	TRBJ1-1	TRBD1	NA	CASSFLPGTGAAFF
TRBV24-1	TRBJ2-1	TRBD2	few	CATSDSRAGLNNEQFF
TRBV5-6	TRBJ1-4	NA	few	CASSLGKRSEKLFF
TRBV19	TRBJ2-4	TRBD1	NA	CASSSPGQQYF
TRBV28	TRBJ1-6	NA	NA	CASRRGGSYNSPLHF
TRBV5-1	TRBJ1-5	NA	NA	CASSFGGIHQPQHF
TRBV10-3	TRBJ1-2	NA	NA	CAISPNLDISNYGYTF
TRBV7-2	TRBJ2-1	TRBD2	NA	CASSLGLRRGGREEQFF
TRBV5-1	TRBJ1-1	NA	NA	CASSSTGIGVNTEAFF
TRBV6-5	TRBJ1-2	NA	NA	CASSYGVGGAYGYTF
TRBV7-8	TRBJ2-7	NA	NA	CASTKLAGAYEQYF
TRBV28	TRBJ2-7	NA	NA	CASSFTGLGYEQYF
TRBV12-5	TRBJ2-1	TRBD2	NA	CATLAGPTNEQFF
TRBV20-1	TRBJ2-3	NA	once	CSATGINTQYF
TRBV7-9	TRBJ2-4	NA	NA	CASSDEGGGTKNIQYF
TRBV16	TRBJ1-1	NA	NA	CASSQWQGRNTEAFF
TRBV11-2	TRBJ2-7	NA	NA	CASSLGGQFDEQYF
TRBV3-1/TRBV3-2	TRBJ2-7	NA	NA	CASSQRYSYEQYF
TRBV30	TRBJ1-1	NA	NA	CAWRLLGRRALRTEAFF
TRBV6-5	TRBJ1-1	NA	NA	CATRALEDTEAFF